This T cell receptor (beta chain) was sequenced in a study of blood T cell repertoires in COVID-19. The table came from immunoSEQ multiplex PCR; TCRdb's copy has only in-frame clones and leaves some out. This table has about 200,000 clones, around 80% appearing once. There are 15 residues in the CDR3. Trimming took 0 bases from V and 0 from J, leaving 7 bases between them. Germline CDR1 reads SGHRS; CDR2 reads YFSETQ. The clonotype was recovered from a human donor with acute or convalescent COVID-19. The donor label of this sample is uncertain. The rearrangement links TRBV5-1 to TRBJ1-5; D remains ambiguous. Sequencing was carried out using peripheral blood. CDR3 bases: TGCGCCAGCAGCTTGGTTGCAGATAGCAATCAGCCCCAGCATTTT. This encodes CASSLVADSNQPQHF.